This T cell receptor beta chain comes out of a study of metastatic and nonmetastatic thyroid tumors. Study in general: Repertoires from blood and tumor or nodule tissue of malignant and benign thyroid patients were compared. Study observations and caveats: Benign nodules were reported to have significantly lower TCR beta diversity than malignant thyroid tumors, in blood and tumor.

In the authors' methods: A classifier for distant metastasis in papillary thyroid cancer was constructed using CDR3 differences observed across clinicopathological groups. TCRdb re-called the PCR reads through MiXCR. TCRdb's processing, not the authors', yielded these V and J calls. The sample shows around 19,000 clones, approximately 30% of them seen only once. In regard to this clone: Its target is unknown.

Germline loops: CDR1 DFQATT, CDR2 SNEGSKA (reference sequence). CDR3 length: 13 amino acids. V was cut by 6 bases and J by 6 bases, with 18 bases left in between. Each patient came to thyroid surgery without any prior treatment (of any kind). The specimen sequenced was blood. This TCR derives from a female donor with papillary thyroid cancer or a benign thyroid nodule (not recorded which). Some clones in this sample may be carry-over from other donors' samples. This sequence joins TRBV20-1 and TRBJ2-7, with D maybe TRBD2 (5 bases). CDR3 sequence reads: CSARTLAEVEQYF. The CDR3 coding sequence is TGCAGTGCAAGGACTCTAGCTGAGGTCGAGCAGTACTTC.